The 14 T cell receptor beta chains given below trace back to one sample, sequenced in a study of PD-L1 blockade in urothelial cancer. Time point in this sample: peripheral blood 6 weeks after treatment start. Data came from immunoSEQ multiplex PCR; TCRdb stores just in-frame clones and leaves some out. The sample has 100,000 to 150,000 clones, around 88% seen once. The starting material was PBMCs, obtained around atezolizumab (anti-PD-L1) treatment. These TCRs come from a man between 45 and 60 years old with urothelial cancer.

The V call is TRBV6-6, the J call TRBJ1-1, with 8 nucleotides matching TRBD1. The ends lost 5 bases at V and 5 bases at J; junction bases unmatched: 10. CDR3 length: 15 residues. CDR1 and CDR2 from the germline V gene are MNHNY and SVGAGI (reference sequence). This chain's CDR3 is CASSPPTGVGTEAFF. The CDR3 nucleotides read TGTGCCAGCAGTCCCCCGACAGGGGTAGGTACTGAAGCTTTCTTT.

In DNA, the CDR3 is TGTGCCAGCAGCGAGATGCAGAGGTATGAGCAGTTCTTC. It is translated as CASSEMQRYEQFF. The chain uses TRBV5-4 and TRBJ2-1; no clear D. The CDR3 sequence is 13 residues long. V was pared by 4 bases and J by 8 bases, with 13 bases between. Germline loops: CDR1 SGHNT, CDR2 YYREEE (reference sequence).

This clone was detected only once. The gene calls are TRBV7-2 and TRBJ1-6; a possible D gene is TRBD1 (5 bases). The V end was cut by 4 bases, the J end by 8 bases, with 12 bases between. CDR3 size: 14 residues. Germline-derived CDR1 and CDR2 are SGHTA and FQGNSA. The CDR3 region is CASSCRVIDSPLHF. DNA for the CDR3: TGTGCCAGCAGCTGCAGGGTTATTGATTCACCCCTCCACTTT.

The gene calls are TRBV27 and TRBJ1-6; 9 positions match TRBD1. Trimming removed 5 bases from V and 8 bases from J; junction bases left unmatched: 4. The CDR3 consists of 14 residues. CDR1 and CDR2 from the germline V gene are MNHEY and SMNVEV (reference sequence). CDR3 bases: TGTGCCAGCAGTCTCAGACAGGGGGATTCACCCCTCCACTTT. Translating it yields CASSLRQGDSPLHF.

The CDR3 coding sequence is TGTGCCAGCAGCCCAAAAGAGACCCAGTACTTC. As protein: CASSPKETQYF. The gene calls are TRBV6-1 and TRBJ2-5; D is unclear. Trimming took 6 bases from V and 3 from J, leaving 5 bases between them. There are 11 residues in the CDR3. The germline V gene encodes CDR1 MNHNS and CDR2 SASEGT.

The chain couples TRBV7-3 to TRBJ2-1; maybe TRBD2 (5 bases). V was clipped by 5 bases and J by 4 bases, with 15 bases between them. Germline V gene data show CDR1 as SGHTA and CDR2 as FQGTGA. The CDR3 consists of 15 residues. Here the CDR3 reads CASSPGGIAYNEQFF. CDR3 in DNA: TGTGCCAGCAGCCCAGGCGGAATAGCGTACAATGAGCAGTTCTTC.

The chain employs TRBV28 and TRBJ2-3; 13 nucleotides agree with TRBD2. This CDR3 spans 17 amino acids. Trimming took 6 bases from V and 0 from J; bases not matched to a gene: 6. Germline V lookup: CDR1 MDHEN, CDR2 SYDVKM. This CDR3 reads CASSRLAGGGSTDTQYF. The CDR3, as DNA: TGTGCCAGCAGCCGACTAGCGGGAGGTGGAAGCACAGATACGCAGTATTTT.

The rearrangement links TRBV18 to TRBJ2-1; 8 bases map to TRBD2. The V gene's germline CDR1 is KGHSH and CDR2 LQKENI. Trimming took 0 bases from V and 9 from J; bases not matched to a gene: 7. CDR3 length: 15 residues. The CDR3 here is CASSPPTGGPGEQFF. In DNA form, the CDR3 reads TGTGCCAGCTCACCACCAACGGGAGGGCCGGGTGAGCAGTTCTTC.

The chain carries TRBV6-5 and TRBJ2-7, with TRBD2 matching 15 bases. CDR3 length: 16 amino acids. Germline lookup yields CDR1 MNHEY and CDR2 SVGAGI. The ends lost 2 bases at V and 7 bases at J; junction bases unmatched: 6. The chain's CDR3 is CASSYRTSGRASEQYF. The CDR3 nucleotides are TGTGCCAGCAGTTACCGGACTAGCGGGAGGGCGAGTGAGCAGTACTTC.

The genes are TRBV7-2 and TRBJ1-3; weak D call: TRBD1 (6 bases). Germline assignment: CDR1 SGHTA and CDR2 FQGNSA. The ends were cut back, 5 bases at V and 0 bases at J, with 8 bases in the middle. The CDR3 runs 14 residues. CDR3 sequence (DNA): TGTGCCAGCAGCCCGGACAGCTCTGGAAACACCATATATTTT. Translation gives CASSPDSSGNTIYF.

The chain has TRBV19 and TRBJ1-1; possible D gene TRBD1, 6 bases. Germline V gene sequence: CDR1 LNHDA, CDR2 SQIVND (reference sequence). Deletions cut 3 bases from V and 1 base from J, with 9 bases between. The CDR3 contains 14 residues. Here the CDR3 DNA reads TGTGCCAGTAGTATTACAGGGACGAACACTGAAGCTTTCTTT. This codes for CASSITGTNTEAFF.

V is TRBV5-4 and J is TRBJ2-2; TRBD2 matches 8 bases. Germline V gene sequence: CDR1 SGHNT, CDR2 YYREEE (reference sequence). The J segment lost 5 bases and the V segment lost 1 base, leaving 16 bases of the junction unmatched. This CDR3 is 19 amino acids long. CDR3 nucleotides: TGTGCCAGCAGCTTGAAGCTTTCGGGAGGGCCCATAGGGACCGGGGAGCTGTTTTTT. Its translation: CASSLKLSGGPIGTGELFF.

The chain joins TRBV29-1 to TRBJ2-2; D is possibly TRBD1 (6 bases). This CDR3 comprises 14 residues. The V end was cut by 7 bases, the J end by 0 bases, with 12 bases between. The germline V gene encodes CDR1 SQVTM and CDR2 ANQGSEA. As DNA, the CDR3 is TGCAGCGGTGGGCGGACAGCGAACACCGGGGAGCTGTTTTTT. This sequence encodes CSGGRTANTGELFF.

The chain has TRBV30 and TRBJ2-2, with a possible D match to TRBD2 (5 bases). V was cut by 8 bases and J by 2 bases, with 15 bases left in between. Germline V gene sequence: CDR1 GTSNPN, CDR2 SVGIG (reference sequence). The CDR3 loop spans 14 amino acids. CDR3 in amino acids: CARKREINTGELFF. In nucleotides, the CDR3 is TGTGCCCGAAAACGGGAAATAAACACCGGGGAGCTGTTTTTT. Full variable domain (remainder filled in from reference TRBV30 and TRBJ2-2): SQTIHQWPATLVQPVGSPLSLECTVEGTSNPNLYWYRQAAGRGLQLLFYSVGIGQISSEVPQNLSASRPQDRQFILSSKKLLLSDSGFYLCARKREINTGELFFGEGSRLTVL.